This T cell receptor beta chain was captured in a study of blood T cells in healthy people across ages. Across the whole study: Through template switching, about one barcoded beta molecule was captured per two T cells, as measured in model experiments.

Sample-barcoded 5' priming and a J-beta primer mix drove a second PCR of about 6 to 11 cycles. Each CDR3 protein is one row after TCRdb ran MiXCR on the 5' RACE reads. The table has 700,000 or so distinct CDR3 sequences, around 41% seen once. Notes on the study in general: Estimates drawn from one million T cells were deemed to understate diversity. A greater number of naive CD4+ cells and higher diversity distinguished long-lived donors from aged donors.

This clonotype was seen a few times. Its antigen remains unidentified. The CDR3 loop spans 19 amino acids. Germline CDR1 reads DFQATT; CDR2 reads SNEGSKA (reference sequence). Trimming removed 0 bases from V and 1 base from J; junction bases left unmatched: 10. The genes are TRBV20-1 and TRBJ2-6; 9 bases match TRBD1. The clonotype originates from a man of 80 years or more in good health. Sequencing was carried out using blood. CDR3 sequence (DNA): TGCAGTGCTAGAGATCCGAAGGGACAGGGCAGATCTGGGGCCAACGTCCTGACTTTC. Amino acid sequence: CSARDPKGQGRSGANVLTF.